This T cell receptor beta chain was captured by sequencing in a study of shared clonotypes between healthy human individuals. The V and J ends lost 0 bases and 4 bases respectively, with 7 bases between them. Per the germline V gene, CDR1 is SGDLS and CDR2 is YYNGEE. The CDR3 consists of 13 residues. Generated by immunoSEQ multiplex PCR, the TCRdb table keeps only in-frame clones and is missing some. This table holds over 2 million clones, roughly 94% found once. Sample: naive CD4+ T cells sorted from blood. Documented subset: CD45RA+ positively selected. The receptor was derived from a man aged 18 to 30 in good health. This chain connects TRBV9 to TRBJ1-1; D call uncertain. CDR3 in amino acids: CASSVVVSTEAFF. CDR3 in DNA: TGTGCCAGCAGCGTAGTAGTGAGCACTGAAGCTTTCTTT.